Sequencing of this T cell receptor (beta chain) was carried out in a study of T cell responses to AZD1222 COVID-19 vaccine. V was cut by 2 bases and J by 7 bases, with 13 bases left in between. The length of the CDR3 is 13 residues. CDR1 is SGDLS, CDR2 YYNGEE, per germline. The protocol was immunoSEQ multiplex PCR, while the TCRdb copy is restricted to in-frame clones and leaves out a portion. This sample has 120,000 or so clones, with approximately 88% found just once. General observations from the study: Among the donors, most were white British and more were female, and clonal diversity was possibly underestimated.

With respect to this clone: The antigen remains undetermined.

The sequence derives from an adult in good health. The rearrangement joins TRBV9 to TRBJ2-7; D possibly corresponds to TRBD2 (6 bases). Sequences were derived from peripheral blood, sampled on day 0 of AZD1222 vaccination. CDR3 in DNA: TGTGCCAGCAGCGTCGGACCGGCGGGGGAGCAGTACTTC. Translation: CASSVGPAGEQYF. The variable domain in full, with the rest retrieved from reference TRBV9 and TRBJ2-7, is DSGVTQTPKHLITATGQRVTLRCSPRSGDLSVYWYQQSLDQGLQFLIQYYNGEERAKGNILERFSAQQFPDLHSELNLSSLELGDSALYFCASSVGPAGEQYFGPGTRLTVT.